The 14 T cell receptor beta chains below were found in one sample sequenced in a study of cytomegalovirus exposure and HLA in healthy donors (dated by TCRdb to about 2017). Library preparation employed the immunoSEQ multiplex PCR assay. A mixture of 60 forward primers for TCR Vbeta segments and 13 reverse primers for TCR Jbeta segments was used in the multiplex PCR. TCRdb retrieved this table from immuneACCESS and kept in-frame rearrangements only. Not all clones are present; in checked studies, unresolved V genes account for under half, and no reason is known for the remainder. For this sample there are more than 100,000 clones; approximately 64% appear just once. The ten top clones hold roughly 2.5% of the sample. Material: PBMCs. The receptors were sampled from a woman in her thirties or forties in good health and CMV-seronegative.

This chain uses TRBV12-5 with TRBJ2-5, with D unclear. Germline CDR1 reads LGHNT; CDR2 reads FRNRAP. The CDR3 covers 14 residues. Trimming pared 5 bases from V and 2 bases from J, leaving 12 bases between. Here the CDR3 DNA reads TGTGCTAGTGGTCCCCCCACTGCTCAAGAGACCCAGTACTTC. Translation: CASGPPTAQETQYF.

This clone has a handful of counts. V gene TRBV18 combines with J gene TRBJ2-1, with 14 bases lining up with TRBD2. The ends lost 1 base at V and 6 bases at J; junction bases unmatched: 2. Germline-derived CDR1 and CDR2 are KGHSH and LQKENI. The CDR3 is made up of 16 amino acids. Here the CDR3 DNA reads TGTGCCAGCTCACCACGGGGGACTAGCGGGGGCAATGAGCAGTTCTTC. Protein: CASSPRGTSGGNEQFF.

This chain connects TRBV30 to TRBJ1-2; 7 bases align to TRBD1. The CDR3 is made up of 15 amino acids. Losses at the gene ends were 7 bases for V and 4 bases for J; bases not matched to a gene: 15. The germline V gene encodes CDR1 GTSNPN and CDR2 SVGIG (reference sequence). DNA for the CDR3: TGTGCCTCGGAAGAACTCTCCGGGACAGTCTATGGCTACACCTTC. It translates to CASEELSGTVYGYTF.

The chain joins TRBV11-2 to TRBJ2-1; 7 nucleotides align to TRBD2. V lost 3 bases and J lost 4; bases outside the gene matches: 0. The CDR3 is 13 residues long. Germline loops: CDR1 SGHAT, CDR2 FQNNGV. The CDR3 bases are TGTGCCAGCAGCTTTAGCGGGTACAATGAGCAGTTCTTC. This codes for CASSFSGYNEQFF.

This clone was counted a few times. DNA for the CDR3: TGCGCCAGCAGCTTGAATTTTAAGAACACTGAAGCTTTCTTT. Protein: CASSLNFKNTEAFF. The V call is TRBV5-1, the J call TRBJ1-1; D is unresolved. This CDR3 has 14 amino acids. With 1 base removed from V and 1 base from J, the gap between germline ends came to 8 bases. Per the germline V gene, CDR1 is SGHRS and CDR2 is YFSETQ.

The V and J genes are TRBV5-6 and TRBJ1-5; 7 bases are shared with TRBD1. CDR1 is SGHDT, CDR2 YYEEEE, per germline. The CDR3 covers 14 residues. With V trimmed by 4 bases and J by 3 bases, 4 bases remained unmatched. For the CDR3, the DNA is TGTGCCAGCAGCCTTGGACAGGTCAATCAGCCCCAGCATTTT. This codes for CASSLGQVNQPQHF.

Remarks on this clone: Its ends do not fully match the called genes, so a read error is possible. The genes are TRBV13 and TRBJ2-7; TRBD1 matches 7 bases. This CDR3 is 17 amino acids long. Germline-derived CDR1 and CDR2 are PRHDT and FYEKMQ (reference sequence). CDR3 sequence (DNA): TGTGCCAGCAGCTTAGCTAACGCAGGGGGTGCCTCCTACGAGCAGTCCTTC. It codes for CASSLANAGGASYEQSF.

The chain joins TRBV7-2 to TRBJ2-7; TRBD1 matches at 7 bases. Germline lookup yields CDR1 SGHTA and CDR2 FQGNSA. After removal of 5 bases from V and 0 bases from J, the junction contained 4 bases not matched to a gene. There are 14 residues in the CDR3. In DNA form, the CDR3 reads TGTGCCAGCAGCCGGACAGGTAGCTCCTACGAGCAGTACTTC. The encoded protein is CASSRTGSSYEQYF.

This clone was detected once. V is TRBV4-3 and J is TRBJ1-6, with 10 positions matching TRBD1. Germline CDR1 is LGHNA and CDR2 is YSLEER. The trim removed 3 bases at V and 0 bases at J, leaving 8 bases unmatched. This CDR3 is built from 19 residues. The CDR3 sequence: CASSQGPGQGSSYNSPLHF. The CDR3 nucleotides read TGCGCCAGCAGCCAGGGACCGGGACAGGGGAGCTCCTATAATTCACCCCTCCACTTT.

The rearrangement uses TRBV7-6 and TRBJ1-1, with 7 bases aligning to TRBD1. The V and J ends lost 0 bases and 6 bases, in that order; junction bases with no gene match: 7. From germline, CDR1 is SGHVS and CDR2 FNYEAQ. CDR3 length equals 15 residues. The CDR3 loop is CASSLAPGQGAEAFF. The CDR3 DNA reads as TGTGCCAGCAGCTTAGCGCCGGGGCAGGGGGCTGAAGCTTTCTTT.

This chain joins TRBV4-3 and TRBJ2-5; tentative D call: TRBD2 (6 bases). Trimming shortened V by 1 base and J by 2 bases, and 8 bases separated the two germline ends. The CDR3 is 14 residues long. Germline loops: CDR1 LGHNA, CDR2 YSLEER. The CDR3 DNA is TGCGCCAGCAGCCAAGGAGGAGGGCAAGAGACCCAGTACTTC. Its protein is CASSQGGGQETQYF.

CDR3 sequence reads: CASNSPDPQGRRDGYTF. CDR3 bases: TGTGCCAGCAACAGCCCAGACCCACAGGGGCGAAGGGATGGCTACACCTTC. The rearrangement links TRBV7-2 to TRBJ1-2; 7 positions agree with TRBD1. J lost 6 bases, V lost 7 bases, and 20 bases had no gene match. This CDR3 is built from 17 residues. Germline V CDR1 and CDR2: SGHTA, FQGNSA.

The V call is TRBV28, the J call TRBJ2-7; 8 nucleotides match TRBD2. J lost 0 bases, V lost 5 bases, and 3 bases had no gene match. The CDR3 spans 14 residues. Germline V gene data show CDR1 as MDHEN and CDR2 as SYDVKM. This CDR3 reads CASSNGGGSYEQYF. DNA for the CDR3: TGTGCCAGCAGTAACGGGGGGGGCTCCTACGAGCAGTACTTC.

The chain couples TRBV7-9 to TRBJ2-5, with 8 bases that match TRBD2. The CDR3 covers 16 residues. Germline trimming cut 6 bases from V and 4 bases from J; bases unmatched to any gene: 13. Germline V gene data show CDR1 as SEHNR and CDR2 as FQNEAQ (reference sequence). Written as DNA, the CDR3 is TGTGCCAGCAGGCGAATTAGCGGGGCGGCAGGAGAGACCCAGTACTTC. This gives the protein CASRRISGAAGETQYF.